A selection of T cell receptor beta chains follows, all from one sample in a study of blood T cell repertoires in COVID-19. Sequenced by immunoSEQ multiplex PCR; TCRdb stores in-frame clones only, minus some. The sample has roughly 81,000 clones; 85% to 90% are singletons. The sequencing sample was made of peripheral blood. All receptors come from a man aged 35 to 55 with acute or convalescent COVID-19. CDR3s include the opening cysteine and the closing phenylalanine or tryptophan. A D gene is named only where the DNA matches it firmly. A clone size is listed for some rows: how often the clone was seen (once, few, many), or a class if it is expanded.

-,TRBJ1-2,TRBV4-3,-,CASSQAGGTSGYTF,TGCGCCAGCAGCCAAGCCGGGGGGACAAGTGGCTACACCTTC
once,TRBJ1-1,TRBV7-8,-,CASSLAGQIEAFF,TGTGCCAGCAGCTTAGCCGGACAGATTGAAGCTTTCTTT
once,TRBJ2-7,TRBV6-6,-,CASSSRRAGGIYEQYF,TGTGCCAGCAGTTCCAGGAGGGCAGGGGGTATCTACGAGCAGTACTTC
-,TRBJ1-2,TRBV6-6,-,CASSYSGREGRGYTF,TGTGCCAGCAGTTACTCGGGCAGGGAAGGACGTGGCTACACCTTC
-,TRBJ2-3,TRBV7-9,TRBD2,CASSKLAGGTDTQYF,TGTGCCAGCAGCAAGCTAGCGGGGGGCACAGATACGCAGTATTTT
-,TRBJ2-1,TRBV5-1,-,CASSFLGSEVYNEQFF,TGCGCCAGCAGCTTTTTAGGCAGTGAGGTTTACAATGAGCAGTTCTTC
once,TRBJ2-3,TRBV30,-,CAWRDYSDTQYF,TGTGCCTGGAGGGACTATTCAGATACGCAGTATTTT
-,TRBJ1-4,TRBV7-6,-,CASSLARVGPTNEKLFF,TGTGCCAGCAGCTTAGCGCGGGTCGGGCCCACTAATGAAAAACTGTTTTTT
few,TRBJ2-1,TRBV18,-,CASSPSDNEQFF,TGTGCCAGCTCACCTTCCGACAATGAGCAGTTCTTC
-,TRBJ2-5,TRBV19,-,CASSMGGAEETQYF,TGTGCCAGTAGTATGGGGGGAGCGGAGGAGACCCAGTACTTC
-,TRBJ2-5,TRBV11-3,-,CASSLSRSETQYF,TGTGCCAGCAGCTTGAGCAGGTCGGAGACCCAGTACTTC
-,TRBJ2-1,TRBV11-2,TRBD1,CASSARDRVYNEQFF,TGTGCCAGCAGCGCCCGGGACAGGGTCTACAATGAGCAGTTCTTC
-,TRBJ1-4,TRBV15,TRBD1,CATSGQGGEKLFF,TGTGCCACCAGCGGACAGGGGGGGGAAAAACTGTTTTTT
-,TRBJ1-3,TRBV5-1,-,CASSFLPGRFNAGNTIYF,TGCGCCAGCAGCTTTTTACCAGGGCGCTTTAATGCTGGAAACACCATATATTTT
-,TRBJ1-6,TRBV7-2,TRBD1,CASGDRGNLSPLHF,TGTGCCAGCGGCGACAGGGGCAATTTATCACCCCTCCACTTT
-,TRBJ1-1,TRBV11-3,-,CASSQTANTEAFF,TGTGCCAGCAGTCAGACAGCGAACACTGAAGCTTTCTTT
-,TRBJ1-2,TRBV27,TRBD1,CASSSNYRGNGYTF,TGTGCCAGCAGTTCAAACTACAGGGGAAATGGCTACACCTTC
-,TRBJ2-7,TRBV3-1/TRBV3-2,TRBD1,CASSYPGTGRYEQYF,TGTGCCAGCAGCTACCCCGGGACAGGGAGGTACGAGCAGTACTTC
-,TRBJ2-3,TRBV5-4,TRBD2,CASSRRLAGFSDTQYF,TGTGCCAGCAGCAGGCGACTAGCGGGCTTCTCAGATACGCAGTATTTT
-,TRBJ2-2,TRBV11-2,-,CASSLDRHGELFF,TGTGCCAGCAGCTTAGATCGACACGGGGAGCTGTTTTTT
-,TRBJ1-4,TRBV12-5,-,CASGPFPEKLFF,TGTGCTAGTGGCCCTTTTCCCGAAAAACTGTTTTTT
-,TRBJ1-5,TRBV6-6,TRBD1,CASSYSGQISNQPQHF,TGTGCCAGCAGTTACTCGGGACAGATTAGCAATCAGCCCCAGCATTTT
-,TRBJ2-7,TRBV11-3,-,CASSLRGGPSYEQYF,TGTGCCAGCAGCTTAAGGGGAGGTCCCTCCTACGAGCAGTACTTC
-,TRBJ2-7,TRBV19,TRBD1,CASSIGQGDNEQYF,TGTGCCAGTAGTATTGGGCAGGGGGACAACGAGCAGTACTTC
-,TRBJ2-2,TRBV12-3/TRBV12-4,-,CASSQGTGELFF,TGTGCCAGCAGCCAGGGAACCGGGGAGCTGTTTTTT
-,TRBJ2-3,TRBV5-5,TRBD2,CASSLGLAGSTDTQYF,TGTGCCAGCAGCTTGGGACTAGCTGGGAGCACAGATACGCAGTATTTT